Here is one TCR beta chain with its context. Its antigen is currently unknown. Primers for the PCR totalled 60 Vbeta and 13 Jbeta. Repertoires were generated with immunoSEQ multiplex PCR, while TCRdb's copy carries only in-frame clones and drops some. The data contain approximately 210,000 clones, around 79% of them singletons. Though probably carrying unrecorded immune exposures, donors were nominally healthy at sampling. This sample is drawn from a study of cytomegalovirus exposure and HLA in healthy donors. Study details: When 398 donors were genotyped, roughly 78% of them were found to fall in the Caucasian-associated ancestry cluster.

Study findings and constraints: Most CMV-associated TCR beta chains appeared HLA-restricted in a later analysis.

V lost 4 bases and J lost 2; bases outside the gene matches: 5. CDR3 length equals 14 residues. CDR1 is SGHRS, CDR2 YFSETQ, per germline. The chain couples TRBV5-1 to TRBJ2-5; 7 bases map to TRBD1. Sequencing was performed on PBMCs. This sequence originates from a girl between 10 and 17 years old in good health and CMV-seropositive. Here the CDR3 reads CASSEQGSQETQYF. The DNA of the CDR3 is TGCGCCAGCAGCGAACAGGGGTCACAAGAGACCCAGTACTTC.